A selection of T cell receptor beta chains follows, all from one sample in a study of cytomegalovirus exposure and HLA in healthy donors. Only in-frame clones appear in the TCRdb table, and some are missing; sequencing was by immunoSEQ multiplex PCR. The table has around 180,000 clones, 80% to 90% seen once. Sequencing input: PBMCs. These receptors were taken from a girl aged 2-10 years in good health and CMV-seropositive. The conserved cysteine and the conserved F or W are not part of the CDR3 here.

TRBV10-3	TRBJ1-3	AISERPGQRPTLSGNTIY
TRBV5-1	TRBJ2-1	ASKQGADEQF
TRBV28	TRBJ1-2	AEGDLSYGYT
TRBV6-5	TRBJ1-3	ASSRGVAAGNTIY
TRBV7-2	TRBJ2-5	ASSSRDFLSQETQY
TRBV4-1	TRBJ2-2	ASSHFRELF
TRBV6-5	TRBJ1-2	ASRFWEGNYGYT
TRBV11-3	TRBJ2-3	ASSLFSRLAGATDTQY
TRBV5-4	TRBJ2-6	ASSLAVGRASGANVLT
TRBV30	TRBJ2-2	AWSVLAGEAGELF
TRBV18	TRBJ2-7	ASSPLAGSYEQY
TRBV28	TRBJ1-1	AANRELRDTEAF
TRBV5-1	TRBJ1-2	ASSSTGFGYT
TRBV25-1	TRBJ2-1	ASSEYRGPEDEQF
TRBV9	TRBJ1-6	ASSLRDAYNSPLH
TRBV25-1	TRBJ2-3	ASSPSGIHITDTQY
TRBV10-2	TRBJ1-4	ASSTYWYRGSGNEKLF
TRBV27	TRBJ1-5	ASGFVREGNQPQH
TRBV10-3	TRBJ1-2	AISGLPGTMGGYT
TRBV5-1	TRBJ1-1	ASSFPRADAEAF
TRBV30	TRBJ2-7	AWIRGYEQY
TRBV6-6	TRBJ2-1	ASSSRLWDEQF
TRBV30	TRBJ1-2	AWSMLNFYGYT
TRBV30	TRBJ2-1	AWTRGTTEQF
TRBV5-4	TRBJ2-3	ASSQTSGSLPDTQY
TRBV14	TRBJ1-5	ASSQEMGTAQH
TRBV15	TRBJ2-1	ATSRDPGDEQF
TRBV25-1	TRBJ2-1	ASSGRSDGSSYNEQF
TRBV27	TRBJ2-5	ASRQLAATSGETQY
TRBV19	TRBJ2-3	ASSADRATDTQY
TRBV2	TRBJ2-6	ASTEQVTGANVLT
TRBV5-1	TRBJ1-2	ASSLGGGRTHYGYT
TRBV25-1	TRBJ2-5	ASSQVRPQETQY
TRBV6-1	TRBJ1-4	ASRIGTGVEKLF
TRBV28	TRBJ1-4	ASSSQGAEKLF
TRBV5-1	TRBJ1-2	ASSLGPEIYGYT
TRBV25-1	TRBJ1-5	ASSAGTALNQPQH
TRBV6-1	TRBJ1-2	ASSEAVGTWGYT
TRBV11-2	TRBJ2-1	ASSKKAGVGNNEQF
TRBV6-1	TRBJ2-3	ASSEWQSSTDTQY
TRBV11-2	TRBJ2-7	ASSLVFEQY
TRBV19	TRBJ2-3	ATLGLAGLTDTQY
TRBV14	TRBJ2-1	ASSQVRVSNEQF
TRBV7-3	TRBJ2-1	ASSKEGSYREVNEQF
TRBV9	TRBJ2-7	ASSVGETGLYEQY
TRBV5-1	TRBJ2-1	ASSWDRSEQF
TRBV4-1	TRBJ2-7	ASSQARTSGSLIEQY
TRBV7-2	TRBJ2-3	ASSLRASGSSDTQY
TRBV19	TRBJ1-4	ASSIVGGALSKKLF
TRBV14	TRBJ1-1	ASSRFRGLGTEAF
TRBV4-2	TRBJ2-5	ASSQGGGRETQY
TRBV11-3	TRBJ2-5	ASTPGGAGQETQY
TRBV25-1	TRBJ1-1	ASSDGRQGIKAF
TRBV7-2	TRBJ2-7	ASTLRTGNVYEQY
TRBV25-1	TRBJ2-1	ASSEMGQGKANEQF
TRBV7-9	TRBJ1-4	ASSSGTGGEKLF